This T cell receptor (beta chain) is drawn from a study of T cell responses to AZD1222 COVID-19 vaccine. For the study at large: Investigators merged groups given second doses at roughly 4 or roughly 12 weeks.

Study-level points and caveats: Females outnumbered males among donors, who were mostly white British; clonal diversity was possibly underestimated. It was only after the peak T cell response that any repertoires were sampled. The reported proportion of spike-specific TCRs targeting unmutated variant regions was nearly half.

Notes on this clone: Its cognate antigen is unknown.

Germline CDR1 MNHEY, CDR2 SVGAGI. This CDR3 spans 11 amino acids. The V end lost 7 bases, the J end lost 2 bases, and 3 bases lay between the germline ends. Profiled with immunoSEQ multiplex PCR; TCRdb holds only in-frame clones, not every one. The sample yields some 190,000 clones, around 87% seen once. This chain connects TRBV6-5 to TRBJ1-3, with D unclear. The clonotype comes from an adult in good health. Here the sequenced sample was peripheral blood, taken on day 0 of AZD1222 vaccination. CDR3 sequence: CASKTGNTIYF. CDR3 in DNA: TGTGCCAGCAAAACTGGAAACACCATATATTTT.